Below are 13 T cell receptor beta chains sequenced from a single sample in a study of blood T cells in healthy people across ages. The second PCR ran about 6 to 11 cycles with a sample-barcoded 5' primer and J-beta primers. TCRdb reprocessed the 5' RACE reads via MiXCR and lists one record per CDR3 protein. This sample has roughly 700,000 distinct CDR3 sequences, with about 30% found just once. The sample taken for sequencing was blood. These receptors were obtained from a woman aged 80 or older in good health.

This clonotype came up many times. The chain is built from TRBV7-2 and TRBJ2-7, with D possibly TRBD1 on 6 matching bases. Germline CDR1 reads SGHTA; CDR2 reads FQGNSA. This CDR3 is built from 13 residues. Trimming left V 4 bases short and J 12 bases short, with 19 bases between. The CDR3 spells CASSSNTGQFWYF. The CDR3 nucleotides read TGTGCCAGCAGCTCCAACACAGGGCAATTTTGGTACTTC.

This chain connects TRBV5-1 to TRBJ2-5, with D perhaps matching TRBD2 (6 bases). Germline loops: CDR1 SGHRS, CDR2 YFSETQ. Trimming shortened V by 5 bases and J by 11 bases, and 28 bases separated the two germline ends. CDR3 size: 16 residues. The CDR3 nucleotides are TGCGCCAGCAGTCCCGCGCGGGGCCCAGGCTACAATGAGCAGTACTTC. It specifies CASSPARGPGYNEQYF.

In its sample, this clonotype was seen many times. This sequence joins TRBV5-1 and TRBJ2-1, with 9 positions matching TRBD2. J gave up 10 bases and V 2 bases, and 10 bases lay outside the gene matches. Germline V CDR1 and CDR2: SGHRS, YFSETQ. The CDR3 extends over 15 amino acids. CDR3 DNA: TGCGCCAGCAGCTTTGCGGGGGGGCGGCTAGCGGAGCAGTTCTTC. This gives the protein CASSFAGGRLAEQFF.

This clonotype was found a few times. V usage is TRBV25-1 and J usage is TRBJ2-4, with D possibly being TRBD1 (5 bases). V shed 2 bases and J shed 13 bases, with 18 bases lying between them. The CDR3 consists of 14 residues. CDR1 MGHDK and CDR2 SYGVNS come from the germline V gene. In DNA form, the CDR3 reads TGTGCCAGCAGTGAACAGGGCTTGCAGATGGGGCAGTACTTC. Residues: CASSEQGLQMGQYF.

The V and J genes are TRBV9 and TRBJ2-5, with a tentative D call TRBD2 (5 bases). The J call may be in error: the DNA end matches TRBJ2-7 better. The CDR3 is made up of 14 amino acids. Germline CDR1 SGDLS, CDR2 YYNGEE. CDR3 sequence: CASSVGGGGAEQYF. As DNA, the CDR3 is TGTGCCAGCAGCGTAGGAGGAGGAGGTGCCGAGCAGTACTTC.

This clonotype has a handful of counts. The CDR3 is CASSQDLGGPAEAFF. Here the CDR3 DNA reads TGTGCCAGCAGCCAAGATCTAGGAGGGCCCGCTGAAGCTTTCTTT. The rearrangement uses TRBV3-1 and TRBJ1-1; D is ambiguous. There are 15 residues in the CDR3. Germline CDR1 LGHDT, CDR2 YNNKEL (reference sequence). V shed 0 bases and J shed 6 bases, with 14 bases lying between them.

This clonotype showed up many times. CDR3 sequence: CASSLGGGTSTDTQYF. The DNA of the CDR3 is TGCGCCAGCAGCTTGGGCGGGGGGACTAGCACAGATACGCAGTATTTT. The J gene is TRBJ2-3, the V gene TRBV5-1, with TRBD2 matching 8 bases. J lost 0 bases, V lost 0 bases, and 3 bases had no gene match. The CDR3 sequence is 16 residues long. Germline CDR1 reads SGHRS; CDR2 reads YFSETQ.

This clonotype has ten or more counts. The chain has TRBV10-3 and TRBJ2-5; possibly TRBD1 or TRBD2 for D (6 bases each). V shed 6 bases and J shed 5 bases, with 10 bases lying between them. This CDR3 has 12 residues. Germline CDR1 and CDR2: ENHRY and SYGVKD. In DNA, the CDR3 is TGTGCCATCAGAGGAGGGGGGGAGACCCAGTACTTC. Translation: CAIRGGGETQYF.

This clonotype was observed a handful of times. This may be a read error: a much more frequent sequence differs by one nucleotide. The chain joins TRBV20-1 to TRBJ2-7, with 10 bases that match TRBD2. The CDR3 is 14 amino acids. With 3 bases clipped from V and 3 bases from J, the junction kept 5 bases outside the gene matches. Germline V lookup: CDR1 DFQATT, CDR2 SNEGSKA (reference sequence). The CDR3 is CSARASGGRYEQYF. As DNA, the CDR3 is TGCAGTGCTAGGGCTAGCGGGGGTCGCTACGAGCAGTACTTC.

The chain uses TRBV6-1 and TRBJ1-5; TRBD1 is a possible D gene (5 bases). The CDR3 is 14 amino acids. V gave up 0 bases and J gave up 5 bases, with 8 bases separating them. Germline loops: CDR1 MNHNS, CDR2 SASEGT. CDR3 in DNA: TGTGCCAGCAGTGAAGCGTGGGGGGATCAGCCCCAGCATTTT. Amino acid sequence: CASSEAWGDQPQHF.

The gene calls are TRBV28 and TRBJ1-5; D is unclear. Trimming removed 5 bases from V and 3 bases from J, with 17 bases in between. CDR1 and CDR2 from the germline V gene are MDHEN and SYDVKM. The CDR3 is 16 amino acids. Here the CDR3 DNA reads TGTGCCAGCAGTGAAGCGAAGGGCGGAGCCAATCAGCCCCAGCATTTT. Translation gives CASSEAKGGANQPQHF.

This chain uses TRBV6-1 with TRBJ2-1, with 8 positions matching TRBD1. Germline CDR1 is MNHNS and CDR2 is SASEGT. The ends lost 6 bases at V and 8 bases at J; junction bases unmatched: 6. The CDR3 is made up of 13 amino acids. The CDR3 sequence is CASRAGGEDEQFF. CDR3 nucleotide sequence: TGTGCCAGCAGGGCAGGGGGCGAAGATGAGCAGTTCTTC.

The rearrangement uses TRBV11-2 and TRBJ2-7; D is tentatively TRBD1 or TRBD2 (6 bases each). Germline-derived CDR1 and CDR2 are SGHAT and FQNNGV. The V end was cut by 0 bases, the J end by 0 bases, with 12 bases between. This CDR3 comprises 16 residues. In DNA form, the CDR3 reads TGTGCCAGCAGCTTAGAGGGGGGCCGGAGCTCCTACGAGCAGTACTTC. It codes for CASSLEGGRSSYEQYF.